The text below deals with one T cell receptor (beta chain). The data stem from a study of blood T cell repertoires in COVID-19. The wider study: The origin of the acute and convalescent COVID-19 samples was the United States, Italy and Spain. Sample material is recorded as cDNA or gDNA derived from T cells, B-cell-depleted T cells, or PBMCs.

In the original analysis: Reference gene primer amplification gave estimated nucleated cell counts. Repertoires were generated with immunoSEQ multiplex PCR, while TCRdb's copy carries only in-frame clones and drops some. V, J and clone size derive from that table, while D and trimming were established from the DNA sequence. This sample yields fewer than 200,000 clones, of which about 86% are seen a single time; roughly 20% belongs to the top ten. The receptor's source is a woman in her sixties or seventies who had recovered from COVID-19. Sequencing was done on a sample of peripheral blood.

The CDR3 DNA reads TGCGCCAGCAGCTTGGCCGGGCGGGACACTGAAGCTTTCTTT. Its translation: CASSLAGRDTEAFF. The chain links TRBV5-1 to TRBJ1-1; D remains unclear. The V gene lost 0 bases and the J gene lost 3 bases, with 9 bases spanning the gap. This CDR3 spans 14 amino acids. CDR1 and CDR2 from the germline V gene are SGHRS and YFSETQ.